The 26 T cell receptor beta chains given below trace back to one sample, sequenced in a study of regulatory T cells in long-lasting Graves disease (dated by TCRdb to the early 2020s). Receptor libraries were prepared by multiplex PCR. Sequencing took place on an Illumina HiSeq 4000. To build TCR beta libraries, CDR3 regions were amplified by Arm-PCR using iRepertoire HTBI primers. In TCRdb, the public reads were trimmed at Q25 with fastp and aligned with MiXCR, with productive beta chains retained. Every entry covers one CDR3 protein and lists the most common genes and DNA from its rows. The sample yields 400,000 to 450,000 distinct CDR3 sequences; more than 13% were counted once. The top ten clones comprise over 15% of the sample. The time point tag for this specimen amounts to: newly diagnosed GD, antithyroid drugs for less than 3 months. For both TCR sequencing and RNA sequencing, RNA was extracted from PBMCs using TRIzol.

The data were also submitted as part of a second study, on T cells in Graves' hyperthyroidism and ophthalmopathy.

The sequencing here drew on peripheral blood mononuclear cells (PBMCs), taken at new diagnosis, from a patient treated with antithyroid drugs. Every receptor here comes from a woman in her 30s with Graves disease. Donor details come from another sample of the same person, matched by shared clones.

The sample holds many counts of this clonotype. The chain combines TRBV12-5 with TRBJ1-1; TRBD1 matches at 7 bases. In germline, CDR1 is LGHNT, CDR2 FRNRAP. The CDR3 is made up of 13 amino acids. The V segment lost 0 bases and the J segment 11 bases; nucleotides outside the gene matches: 6. In nucleotides, the CDR3 is TGTGCTAGTGGTTTGGTACAGGGGCGGTGGGCTTTCTTT. The encoded protein is CASGLVQGRWAFF. Complete variable domain (other parts from reference TRBV12-5 and TRBJ1-1): DARVTQTPRHKVTEMGQEVTMRCQPILGHNTVFWYRQTMMQGLELLAYFRNRAPLDDSGMPKDRFSAEMPDATLATLKIQPSEPRDSAVYFCASGLVQGRWAFFGQGTRLTVV.

The V gene is TRBV6-2 or TRBV6-3, the J gene TRBJ2-7; possibly TRBD1 for D (5 bases). Between the trimmed V and J ends, which lost 5 bases and 2 bases, there was a span of 7 bases. CDR3 length: 12 amino acids. From germline, CDR1 is MNHEY and CDR2 SVGEGT. CDR3: CASSGAAYEQYF. CDR3 coding DNA: TGTGCCAGCAGTGGGGCGGCCTACGAGCAGTACTTC.

This clonotype was counted a few times. This chain uses TRBV12-3 or TRBV12-4 with TRBJ2-3; a possible D gene is TRBD2 (5 bases). The ends were cut back, 1 base at V and 0 bases at J, with 8 bases in the middle. The CDR3 has 15 residues. The CDR3 bases are TGTGCCAGCAGTTTAGGCGGGTGGAGCACAGATACGCAGTATTTT. Encoded protein: CASSLGGWSTDTQYF.

This clonotype showed up many times. V usage is TRBV2 and J usage is TRBJ2-1, with D tentatively TRBD1 (6 bases). CDR1 and CDR2 from the germline V gene are SNHLY and FYNNEI. V lost 6 bases to trimming and J lost 4 bases, with 19 bases between them. The CDR3 contains 16 residues. CDR3: CASSVAPGHQYNEQFF. The DNA of the CDR3 is TGTGCCAGCAGCGTCGCACCGGGACATCAATACAATGAGCAGTTCTTC.

Notes on this clonotype: A read error may be the cause here, since a much bigger clone is one base away. This chain links TRBV6-9 with TRBJ2-1; 12 bases align to TRBD2. This CDR3 spans 17 amino acids. Germline CDR1 and CDR2: MNHGY and SVAAGI. J gave up 10 bases and V 3 bases, and 13 bases lay outside the gene matches. CDR3 sequence (DNA): TGTGCCAGCAGTTACGGGGAGACTAGCGGGAGCCTCAACGAGCAGTTCTTC. Residues: CASSYGETSGSLNEQFF.

This chain uses TRBV24-1 with TRBJ2-2; 9 nucleotides agree with TRBD1. The germline V gene encodes CDR1 KGHDR and CDR2 SFDVKD. Trimming removed 9 bases from V and 7 bases from J; junction bases left unmatched: 8. CDR3 length equals 14 residues. The CDR3 DNA reads as TGTGCCACCGAGGACAGGGGTATTGTCGGGGAGCTGTTTTTT. Translation: CATEDRGIVGELFF.

This clonotype showed up just a few times. A single base separates this from a much larger clone, so it may be a read error. This sequence joins TRBV20-1 and TRBJ2-7; unclear D gene. CDR1 is DFQATT, CDR2 SNEGSKA, per germline (reference sequence). Trimming removed 1 base from V and 0 bases from J, with 1 base in between. The CDR3 spans 11 residues. The CDR3 reads CSARVSYEQYF. The CDR3 DNA is TGCAGTGCTAGAGTCTCCTACGAGCAGTACTTC.

The J gene is TRBJ1-5, the V gene TRBV20-1; no clear D gene. Between the trimmed V and J ends, which lost 0 bases and 1 base, there was a span of 4 bases. The CDR3 runs 13 residues. In germline, CDR1 is DFQATT, CDR2 SNEGSKA (reference sequence). The CDR3 protein is CSAREISNQPQHF. The CDR3 coding sequence is TGCAGTGCTAGAGAAATAAGCAATCAGCCCCAGCATTTT.

This clonotype was seen only a few times. The J gene is TRBJ2-6, the V gene TRBV6-1; no reliable D call. The V end lost 10 bases, the J end lost 0 bases, and 16 bases lay between the germline ends. The CDR3 has 16 amino acids. Germline-derived CDR1 and CDR2 are MNHNS and SASEGT. The CDR3 sequence: CATSAATTSGANVLTF. The DNA of the CDR3 is TGTGCCACCTCTGCGGCAACAACCTCTGGGGCCAACGTCCTGACTTTC.

There are many counts of this clonotype. The gene calls are TRBV11-2 and TRBJ2-1, with 7 bases aligning to TRBD1. J gave up 0 bases and V 5 bases, and 7 bases lay outside the gene matches. Germline V CDR1 and CDR2: SGHAT, FQNNGV. The CDR3 runs to 16 residues. CDR3 loop: CASSPYRGGSYNEQFF. In DNA, the CDR3 is TGTGCCAGCAGCCCCTACAGGGGCGGCTCCTACAATGAGCAGTTCTTC.

This clonotype has a count of ten or more. The chain combines TRBV7-2 with TRBJ2-6; a possible D gene is TRBD1 (5 bases). This CDR3 has 16 amino acids. The V gene's germline CDR1 is SGHTA and CDR2 FQGNSA. Trimming took off 5 bases at V and 0 bases at J, with 11 bases between the two ends. CDR3 sequence reads: CASSPTGVSGANVLTF. The CDR3 DNA reads TGTGCCAGCAGCCCCACAGGAGTCTCTGGGGCCAACGTCCTGACTTTC.

This clonotype was observed at least ten times. The J gene is TRBJ2-3, the V gene TRBV20-1, with 14 nucleotides matching TRBD2. V gave up 4 bases and J gave up 4 bases; unmatched junction bases: 7. Germline loops: CDR1 DFQATT, CDR2 SNEGSKA (reference sequence). The CDR3 loop spans 16 amino acids. In nucleotides, the CDR3 is TGCAGTGCTACGGGACTAGCGGGGGAGTCGGCAGATACGCAGTATTTT. Translating gives CSATGLAGESADTQYF.

Many counts were recorded for this clonotype. The V and J genes are TRBV5-8 and TRBJ1-2, with TRBD1 identical over 12 bases. This CDR3 spans 17 amino acids. The junction had 13 bases not matched to a gene; V was cut back by 5 bases and J by 5 bases. CDR1 is SGHTS, CDR2 YDEGEE, per germline. The CDR3 bases are TGTGCCAGCAGTCAGATTGCCGGGACAGGGGGCAGATATGGCTACACCTTC. Translating gives CASSQIAGTGGRYGYTF.

This clonotype was seen more than once but under ten times. The gene calls are TRBV19 and TRBJ2-2, with D perhaps TRBD1 or TRBD2 (5 bases each). V was clipped by 7 bases and J by 3 bases, with 21 bases between them. The germline gives CDR1 LNHDA, CDR2 SQIVND (reference sequence). The CDR3 is 17 amino acids. In DNA form, the CDR3 reads TGTGCCAGTACCCAGAGGGGAAGGGCCTATTACACCGGGGAGCTGTTTTTT. Translation gives CASTQRGRAYYTGELFF.

This clonotype was counted a few times. The V gene is TRBV28, the J gene TRBJ1-5; D remains ambiguous. V lost 6 bases and J 0 bases, leaving 9 bases between the germline ends. The CDR3 covers 14 residues. CDR1 is MDHEN, CDR2 SYDVKM, per germline. CDR3 region: CASRGIYSNQPQHF. CDR3 DNA sequence: TGTGCCAGCAGGGGGATATATAGCAATCAGCCCCAGCATTTT.

This clonotype appeared many times. V and J are TRBV24-1 and TRBJ2-7, with TRBD1 matching 11 bases. CDR1 KGHDR and CDR2 SFDVKD come from the germline V gene. The CDR3 runs 16 residues. Trimming cost V 3 bases and J 2 bases; bases outside gene matches: 5. The DNA of the CDR3 is TGTGCCACCAGTGATCCCCGGGACAGGGGGGCCTACGAGCAGTACTTC. Its translation: CATSDPRDRGAYEQYF.

Note on this clonotype: A read error is possible here, since a much larger clone lies one base away. This sequence joins TRBV4-1 and TRBJ2-1; possible D gene TRBD1, 6 bases. The germline V gene encodes CDR1 MGHRA and CDR2 YSYEKL. There are 14 residues in the CDR3. V gave up 3 bases and J gave up 10 bases, with 16 bases separating them. CDR3: CASSQTGTQGEQFF. CDR3 bases: TGCGCCAGCAGCCAGACCGGGACACAGGGCGAGCAGTTCTTC.

The sample holds many counts of this clonotype. The CDR3 nucleotides read TGCGCCAGCAGCTTCTTCGGTACGCAGGGGGGAACTCACAATGAGCAGTTCTTC. This codes for CASSFFGTQGGTHNEQFF. The genes are TRBV5-1 and TRBJ2-1; tentatively, D is TRBD1 (7 bases). The CDR3 has 18 amino acids. V was cut by 2 bases and J by 5 bases, with 23 bases left in between. CDR1 is SGHRS and CDR2 is YFSETQ in the germline V gene.

The chain carries TRBV4-1 and TRBJ2-1; TRBD2 aligns across 8 bases. V lost 4 bases and J lost 7; bases outside the gene matches: 9. The germline V gene has CDR1 MGHRA and CDR2 YSYEKL. This CDR3 comprises 15 residues. CDR3 nucleotide sequence: TGCGCCAGCAGCCGCGACGGGAGGGGTCCTAATGAGCAGTTCTTC. This codes for CASSRDGRGPNEQFF.

Ten or more counts support this clonotype. This chain uses TRBV12-3 or TRBV12-4 with TRBJ1-2; weak D call: TRBD1 (6 bases). The CDR3 totals 14 residues. Trimming cost V 6 bases and J 1 base, with 12 bases left between them. Here the CDR3 DNA reads TGTGCCAGCAGAGGGGGGGGTATTAACTATGGCTACACCTTC. This gives the protein CASRGGGINYGYTF.

This clonotype was counted between two and nine times. A much larger clonotype is one base distant, so this may be a read error. The J gene is TRBJ2-7, the V gene TRBV2; no clear D. V was clipped by 7 bases and J by 4 bases, with 17 bases between them. This CDR3 region has 14 residues. The V gene's germline CDR1 is SNHLY and CDR2 FYNNEI. The CDR3 loop is CASNDKEPPYEQYF. The CDR3 DNA sequence: TGTGCCAGCAATGATAAGGAGCCTCCGTACGAGCAGTACTTC.

The V call is TRBV19, the J call TRBJ2-7; D ambiguous. The germline gives CDR1 LNHDA, CDR2 SQIVND (reference sequence). Trimming took 5 bases from V and 6 from J, leaving 17 bases between them. The CDR3 sequence is 14 residues long. CDR3 region: CASSGDLGPSEQYF. The CDR3 nucleotides read TGTGCCAGTAGTGGCGACTTAGGGCCCTCCGAGCAGTACTTC.

This clonotype was counted ten times or more. The rearrangement uses TRBV28 and TRBJ2-5; TRBD2 agrees at 7 bases. Germline V gene data show CDR1 as MDHEN and CDR2 as SYDVKM. This CDR3 has 15 amino acids. With 5 bases clipped from V and 4 bases from J, the junction kept 10 bases outside the gene matches. Here the CDR3 reads CASSEGSSGVETQYF. In nucleotides, the CDR3 is TGTGCCAGCAGTGAGGGGTCTAGCGGAGTAGAGACCCAGTACTTC.

This clonotype came up many times. The chain employs TRBV6-1 and TRBJ2-1; maybe TRBD2 (5 bases). The length of the CDR3 is 15 residues. Trimming left V 8 bases short and J 0 bases short, with 14 bases between. Germline V lookup: CDR1 MNHNS, CDR2 SASEGT. CDR3 sequence (DNA): TGTGCCAGCGGGCTAGCCCCTACCTCCTACAATGAGCAGTTCTTC. Its translation: CASGLAPTSYNEQFF.

This clonotype has just a few counts. This chain links TRBV7-3 with TRBJ2-2; D is uncertain. In germline, CDR1 is SGHTA, CDR2 FQGTGA. V was clipped by 4 bases and J by 7 bases, with 10 bases between them. CDR3 length: 13 amino acids. This CDR3 reads CASSSLDGGELFF. DNA of the CDR3: TGTGCCAGCAGCTCTTTAGATGGCGGGGAGCTGTTTTTT.

This clonotype came up many times. The chain has TRBV7-2 and TRBJ1-5, with D perhaps TRBD1 (5 bases). Germline V gene data show CDR1 as SGHTA and CDR2 as FQGNSA. Deletions cut 1 base from V and 7 bases from J, with 20 bases between. The CDR3 totals 17 residues. This chain's CDR3 is CASSLGRRTSFIQPQHF. Written as DNA, the CDR3 is TGTGCCAGCAGCTTAGGCCGCAGGACAAGTTTTATACAGCCCCAGCATTTT.